This is a list of T cell receptor beta chains from one sample in a study of shared clonotypes between healthy human individuals. Clones were read by immunoSEQ multiplex PCR, and TCRdb kept only the in-frame ones, dropping some. The data contain about 2.1 million clones, about 93% of them seen just once; the ten biggest clones take up roughly 1.8%. Sequenced material: naive CD8+ T cells from PBMCs. These receptors were collected from a man between 18 and 35 years old in good health. Some clones in this sample may be carry-over from other donors' samples. CDR3s include the opening cysteine and the closing phenylalanine or tryptophan. D genes are given only for firm matches. Where a row states a size, it is once, few, many or the class of an expanded clone; other rows omit it.

clone size,D gene,V gene,J gene,CDR3 protein,CDR3 DNA
NA,TRBD1,TRBV6-5,TRBJ1-2,CASSRQGSGYTF,TGTGCCAGCAGTCGACAGGGGTCTGGCTACACCTTC
NA,TRBD1,TRBV28,TRBJ1-5,CASLTLGQGNSNQPQHF,TGTGCCAGCCTAACCCTGGGACAGGGGAATAGCAATCAGCCCCAGCATTTT
NA,TRBD2,TRBV19,TRBJ2-3,CASSRLAGEVGRDTQYF,TGTGCCAGTAGTAGACTAGCGGGAGAGGTGGGTCGGGATACGCAGTATTTT
NA,NA,TRBV27,TRBJ2-1,CASTSSGYSYNEQFF,TGTGCCAGCACGAGTAGCGGCTACTCCTACAATGAGCAGTTCTTC
NA,TRBD2,TRBV7-9,TRBJ2-1,CASSFDPGGEQFF,TGTGCCAGCAGTTTTGATCCCGGGGGGGAGCAGTTCTTC
NA,TRBD2,TRBV11-3,TRBJ2-7,CASSLEVGGSHEQYF,TGTGCCAGCAGCTTAGAGGTGGGAGGGAGCCACGAGCAGTACTTC
NA,NA,TRBV11-2,TRBJ1-1,CASSPLIGGAEAFF,TGTGCCAGCAGCCCCCTGATAGGGGGGGCTGAAGCTTTCTTT
NA,TRBD2,TRBV9,TRBJ2-1,CASSVDPRLAGPQNEQFF,TGTGCCAGCAGCGTAGACCCCCGGCTAGCGGGCCCACAGAATGAGCAGTTCTTC
NA,NA,TRBV7-2,TRBJ1-4,CASSLQGLNEKLFF,TGTGCCAGCAGCTTACAGGGACTCAATGAAAAACTGTTTTTT
NA,NA,TRBV18,TRBJ2-6,CASSPLSAGALSGANVLTF,TGTGCCAGCTCACCACTAAGCGCCGGCGCACTCTCTGGGGCCAACGTCCTGACTTTC
NA,NA,TRBV7-9,TRBJ2-1,CASSHAKGEQFF,TGTGCCAGCAGCCATGCTAAAGGGGAGCAGTTCTTC
NA,NA,TRBV19,TRBJ2-3,CASSIKEVGGSSTDTQYF,TGTGCCAGTAGTATAAAGGAAGTCGGGGGATCTAGCACAGATACGCAGTATTTT
NA,NA,TRBV7-9,TRBJ1-1,CASSLSQLGEAFF,TGTGCCAGCAGCTTGAGCCAGCTCGGTGAAGCTTTCTTT
NA,NA,TRBV28,TRBJ1-1,CASSKGGILDTEAFF,TGTGCCAGCAGTAAGGGGGGGATCTTGGACACTGAAGCTTTCTTT
NA,TRBD2,TRBV7-9,TRBJ2-3,CASSPLEGGDTDTQYF,TGTGCCAGCAGCCCGTTGGAGGGAGGGGACACAGATACGCAGTATTTT
NA,NA,TRBV20-1,TRBJ1-2,CSARLNGYTF,TGCAGTGCTAGACTCAACGGCTACACCTTC
few,NA,TRBV25-1,TRBJ1-1,CASNSGGGGTEAFF,TGTGCCAGCAATTCAGGCGGTGGGGGCACTGAAGCTTTCTTT
NA,TRBD1,TRBV19,TRBJ1-1,CASSLYPQTGLVEAFF,TGTGCCAGTAGTTTATACCCACAGACAGGGTTGGTTGAAGCTTTCTTT
NA,NA,TRBV5-4,TRBJ2-6,CASSLRGSGANVLTF,TGTGCCAGCAGCTTGCGGGGCTCTGGGGCCAACGTCCTGACTTTC
NA,NA,TRBV27,TRBJ2-3,CASSFTPDTQYF,TGTGCCAGCTCTTTTACCCCAGATACGCAGTATTTT
few,TRBD1,TRBV9,TRBJ1-3,CASSRMDRGQDTIYF,TGTGCCAGCAGCAGGATGGACAGGGGGCAAGACACCATATATTTT
NA,NA,TRBV9,TRBJ2-7,CASSPNREHSYEQYF,TGTGCCAGCAGCCCCAACAGGGAACACTCCTACGAGCAGTACTTC
NA,NA,TRBV4-1,TRBJ1-5,CASSQVEKDVTFGQPQHF,TGCGCCAGCAGCCAAGTTGAAAAGGACGTCACGTTTGGTCAGCCCCAGCATTTT
NA,TRBD1,TRBV11-2,TRBJ2-7,CASSPRTGAYEQYF,TGTGCCAGCAGCCCGCGGACAGGCGCCTACGAGCAGTACTTC
NA,NA,TRBV14,TRBJ2-7,CASSPRGGTYEQYF,TGTGCCAGCAGCCCTCGAGGGGGAACCTACGAGCAGTACTTC
NA,TRBD1,TRBV27,TRBJ1-4,CASSLTGGDGEKLFF,TGTGCCAGCAGTTTGACAGGGGGTGACGGTGAAAAACTGTTTTTT
few,NA,TRBV18,TRBJ2-1,CASSPRDGSSYNEQFF,TGTGCCAGCTCACCAAGGGACGGAAGCTCCTACAATGAGCAGTTCTTC
NA,NA,TRBV19,TRBJ2-7,CASSIAQGGSYEQYF,TGTGCCAGTAGTATCGCTCAAGGGGGCTCCTACGAGCAGTACTTC
NA,TRBD2,TRBV4-1,TRBJ2-7,CASSPSLAGLAEHEQYF,TGCGCCAGCAGCCCCTCACTCGCGGGACTAGCGGAACACGAGCAGTACTTC
NA,NA,TRBV10-2,TRBJ2-7,CASMNRGPFYEQYF,TGCGCCAGCATGAATCGGGGACCGTTCTACGAGCAGTACTTC
once,TRBD2,TRBV2,TRBJ2-7,CASTNPLAGLGEQYF,TGTGCCAGCACTAACCCTCTAGCGGGATTGGGTGAGCAGTACTTC
once,TRBD2,TRBV19,TRBJ2-1,CASSPGPSGYNEQFF,TGTGCCAGTAGCCCCGGTCCTAGCGGCTACAATGAGCAGTTCTTC
NA,TRBD2,TRBV5-6,TRBJ2-1,CASSYLAGGPLENEQFF,TGTGCCAGCTCCTATCTAGCGGGAGGGCCGCTTGAGAATGAGCAGTTCTTC
once,NA,TRBV14,TRBJ1-1,CASSPTFWNTEAFF,TGTGCCAGCAGCCCCACCTTCTGGAACACTGAAGCTTTCTTT
NA,TRBD1,TRBV10-2,TRBJ2-3,CASSARTGIMRADTQYF,TGCGCCAGCAGCGCTAGGACAGGGATCATGAGAGCAGATACGCAGTATTTT
NA,NA,TRBV6-4,TRBJ2-5,CASSDFGFGRGKETQYF,TGTGCCAGCAGTGACTTTGGGTTTGGCAGGGGAAAAGAGACCCAGTACTTC
NA,NA,TRBV7-9,TRBJ2-7,CASSSFDRSSYEQYF,TGTGCCAGCAGCTCCTTCGACAGAAGCTCCTACGAGCAGTACTTC
NA,TRBD2,TRBV7-6,TRBJ2-7,CASSLGGRTDEQYF,TGTGCCAGCAGCTTAGGCGGGAGAACTGACGAGCAGTACTTC
NA,NA,TRBV19,TRBJ2-2,CASSIVPRRLGDTGELFF,TGTGCCAGTAGTATAGTACCCCGTAGGTTAGGGGACACCGGGGAGCTGTTTTTT
NA,TRBD1,TRBV9,TRBJ2-3,CASSTGQGRTDTQYF,TGTGCCAGCAGCACCGGACAGGGGCGCACAGATACGCAGTATTTT
NA,TRBD2,TRBV27,TRBJ2-7,CASSPQLAGGKNLYEQYF,TGTGCCAGCAGTCCCCAACTAGCGGGAGGCAAAAACCTGTACGAGCAGTACTTC
NA,TRBD2,TRBV11-2,TRBJ2-7,CASSLSLLAGANYEQYF,TGTGCCAGCAGCCTCTCGTTGCTAGCGGGAGCTAACTACGAGCAGTACTTC
few,NA,TRBV21-1,TRBJ1-1,CASSRRQGMNTEAFF,TGTGCCAGCAGCAGACGACAGGGTATGAACACTGAAGCTTTCTTT
once,NA,TRBV7-3,TRBJ1-1,CASSLIRQDQTEAFF,TGTGCCAGCAGCTTAATCCGACAGGACCAAACTGAAGCTTTCTTT